One T cell receptor (beta chain) is described in this entry. As yet, its antigen is unknown. Clones were read by immunoSEQ multiplex PCR, and TCRdb kept only the in-frame ones, dropping some. This repertoire shows about 69,000 clones, approximately 90% found once; its top ten account for 0.25% to 0.3%. The data were taken from a study of OX40 agonist ivuxolimab in advanced cancers. The study, taken as a whole, reports: The antigens recognized by the expanded peripheral T cells, that is their antigen specificity, were not determined.

This CDR3 spans 21 amino acids. Here the sequenced sample was CD4+ or CD8+ T cells sorted from blood, taken in a trial of the OX40 agonist ivuxolimab. The chain couples TRBV21-1 to TRBJ2-7; TRBD2 is the table's D call and was not checked against the DNA. TRBV21-1 is a listed pseudogene. This receptor was identified in an adult with an advanced solid tumor such as melanoma, head and neck, liver or kidney cancer. The CDR3 loop reads CASSTTKGPTSGSQSSYEQYF. The CDR3 DNA reads as TGTGCCAGCAGCACCACAAAAGGTCCGACTAGCGGGAGTCAAAGCTCCTACGAGCAGTACTTC.